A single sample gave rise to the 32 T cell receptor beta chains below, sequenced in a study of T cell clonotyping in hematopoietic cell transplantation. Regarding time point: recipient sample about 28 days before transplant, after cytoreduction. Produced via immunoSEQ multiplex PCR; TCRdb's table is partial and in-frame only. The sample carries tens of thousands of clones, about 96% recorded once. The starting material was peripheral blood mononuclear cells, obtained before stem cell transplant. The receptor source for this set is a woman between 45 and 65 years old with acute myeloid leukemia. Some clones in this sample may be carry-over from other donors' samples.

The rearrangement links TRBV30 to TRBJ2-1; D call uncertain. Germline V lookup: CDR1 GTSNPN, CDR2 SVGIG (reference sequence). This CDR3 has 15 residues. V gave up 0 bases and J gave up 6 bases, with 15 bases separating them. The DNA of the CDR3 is TGTGCCTGGAGTGTAATGCGGCTAGGTCTCAATGAGCAGTTCTTC. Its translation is CAWSVMRLGLNEQFF.

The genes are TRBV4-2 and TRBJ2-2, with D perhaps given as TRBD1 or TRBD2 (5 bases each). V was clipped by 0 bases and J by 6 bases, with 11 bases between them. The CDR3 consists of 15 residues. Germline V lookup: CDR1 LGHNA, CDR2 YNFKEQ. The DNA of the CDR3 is TGTGCCAGCAGCCAAGATCCCCAGGGAGCCGGGGAGCTGTTTTTT. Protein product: CASSQDPQGAGELFF.

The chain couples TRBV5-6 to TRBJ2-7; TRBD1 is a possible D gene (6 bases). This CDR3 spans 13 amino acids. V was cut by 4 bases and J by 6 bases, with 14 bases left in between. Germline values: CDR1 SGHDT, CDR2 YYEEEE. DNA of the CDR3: TGTGCCAGCAGCCTTGGACAGAGAAGCGAGCAGTACTTC. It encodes CASSLGQRSEQYF.

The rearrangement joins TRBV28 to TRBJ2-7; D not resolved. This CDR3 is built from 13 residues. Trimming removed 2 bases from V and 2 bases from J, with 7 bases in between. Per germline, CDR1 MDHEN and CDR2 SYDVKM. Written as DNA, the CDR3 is TGTGCCAGCAGTTTAGCGGCTACCTACGAGCAGTACTTC. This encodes CASSLAATYEQYF.

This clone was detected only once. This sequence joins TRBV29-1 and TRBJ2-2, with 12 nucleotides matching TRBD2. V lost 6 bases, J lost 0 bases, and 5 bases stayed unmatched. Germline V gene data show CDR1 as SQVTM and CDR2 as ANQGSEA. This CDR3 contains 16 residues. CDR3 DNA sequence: TGCAGCGTACGGACTAGCGGGATCCCGAACACCGGGGAGCTGTTTTTT. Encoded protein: CSVRTSGIPNTGELFF.

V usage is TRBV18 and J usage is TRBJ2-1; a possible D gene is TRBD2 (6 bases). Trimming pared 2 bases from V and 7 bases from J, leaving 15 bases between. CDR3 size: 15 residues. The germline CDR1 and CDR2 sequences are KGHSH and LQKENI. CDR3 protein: CASSPRQGGTNEQFF. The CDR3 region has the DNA TGTGCCAGCTCACCAAGGCAGGGAGGAACGAATGAGCAGTTCTTC.

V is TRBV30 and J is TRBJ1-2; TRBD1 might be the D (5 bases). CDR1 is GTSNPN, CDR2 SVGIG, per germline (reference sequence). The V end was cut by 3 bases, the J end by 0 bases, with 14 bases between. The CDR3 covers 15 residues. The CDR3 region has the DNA TGTGCCTGGAGGGATGGGGCGATACCTAACTATGGCTACACCTTC. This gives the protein CAWRDGAIPNYGYTF.

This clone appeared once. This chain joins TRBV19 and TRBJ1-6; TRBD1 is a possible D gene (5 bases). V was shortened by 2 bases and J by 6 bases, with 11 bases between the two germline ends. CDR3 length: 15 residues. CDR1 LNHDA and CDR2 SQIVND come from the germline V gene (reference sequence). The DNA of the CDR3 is TGTGCCAGTAGTATATCAGGGTCGAGTAATTCACCCCTCCACTTT. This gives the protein CASSISGSSNSPLHF.

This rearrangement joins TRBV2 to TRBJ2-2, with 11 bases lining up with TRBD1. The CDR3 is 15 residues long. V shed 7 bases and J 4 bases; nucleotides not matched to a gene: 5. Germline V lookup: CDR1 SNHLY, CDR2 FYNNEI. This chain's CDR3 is CASKYGTGGTGELFF. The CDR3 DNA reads TGTGCCAGCAAGTACGGGACAGGGGGCACCGGGGAGCTGTTTTTT.

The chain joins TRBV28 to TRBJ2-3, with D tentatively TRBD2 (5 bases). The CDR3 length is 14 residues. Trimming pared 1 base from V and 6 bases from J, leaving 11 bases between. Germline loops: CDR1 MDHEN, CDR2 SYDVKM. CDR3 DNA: TGTGCCAGCAGTTTATTCCGGGATCACGATACGCAGTATTTT. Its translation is CASSLFRDHDTQYF. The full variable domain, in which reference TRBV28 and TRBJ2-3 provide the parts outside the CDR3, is DVKVTQSSRYLVKRTGEKVFLECVQDMDHENMFWYRQDPGLGLRLIYFSYDVKMKEKGDIPEGYSVSREKKERFSLILESASTNQTSMYLCASSLFRDHDTQYFGPGTRLTVL.

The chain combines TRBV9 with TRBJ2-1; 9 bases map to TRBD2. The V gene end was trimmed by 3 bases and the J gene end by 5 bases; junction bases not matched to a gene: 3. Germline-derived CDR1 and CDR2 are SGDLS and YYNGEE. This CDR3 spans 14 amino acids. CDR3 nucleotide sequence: TGTGCCAGCAGCGGACTAGCGGAAAACAATGAGCAGTTCTTC. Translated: CASSGLAENNEQFF. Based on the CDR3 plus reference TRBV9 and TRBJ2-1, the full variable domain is DSGVTQTPKHLITATGQRVTLRCSPRSGDLSVYWYQQSLDQGLQFLIQYYNGEERAKGNILERFSAQQFPDLHSELNLSSLELGDSALYFCASSGLAENNEQFFGPGTRLTVL.

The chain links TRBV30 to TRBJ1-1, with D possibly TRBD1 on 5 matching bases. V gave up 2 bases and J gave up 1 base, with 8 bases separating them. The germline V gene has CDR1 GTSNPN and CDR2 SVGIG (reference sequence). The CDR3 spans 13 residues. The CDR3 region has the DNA TGTGCCTGGAGTCTGACAGCGAACACTGAAGCTTTCTTT. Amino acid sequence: CAWSLTANTEAFF.

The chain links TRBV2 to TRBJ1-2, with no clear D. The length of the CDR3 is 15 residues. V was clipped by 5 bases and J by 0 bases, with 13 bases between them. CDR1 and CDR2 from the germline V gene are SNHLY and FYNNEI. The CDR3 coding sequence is TGTGCCAGCAGTCTCGAGTCGACCGCTAACTATGGCTACACCTTC. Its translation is CASSLESTANYGYTF.

The DNA for the CDR3 is TGTGCCAGCAGTAACAGGGGGATGAACACTGAAGCTTTCTTT. This encodes CASSNRGMNTEAFF. The chain combines TRBV6-5 with TRBJ1-1; 8 nucleotides line up with TRBD1. The germline V gene encodes CDR1 MNHEY and CDR2 SVGAGI. Germline trimming cut 5 bases from V and 0 bases from J; bases unmatched to any gene: 2. This CDR3 is built from 14 residues.

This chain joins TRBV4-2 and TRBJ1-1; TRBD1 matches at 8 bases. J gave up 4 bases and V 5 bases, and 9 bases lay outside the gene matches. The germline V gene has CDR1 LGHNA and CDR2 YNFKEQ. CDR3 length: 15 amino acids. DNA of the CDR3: TGTGCCAGCAGCGACTCAGGGGGCATGGGCACTGAAGCTTTCTTT. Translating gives CASSDSGGMGTEAFF.

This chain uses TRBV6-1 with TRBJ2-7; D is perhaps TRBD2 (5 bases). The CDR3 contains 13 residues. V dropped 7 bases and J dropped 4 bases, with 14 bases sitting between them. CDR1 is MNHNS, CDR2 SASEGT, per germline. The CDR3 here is CASMREQRYEQYF. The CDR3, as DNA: TGTGCCAGCATGAGGGAACAGCGATACGAGCAGTACTTC.

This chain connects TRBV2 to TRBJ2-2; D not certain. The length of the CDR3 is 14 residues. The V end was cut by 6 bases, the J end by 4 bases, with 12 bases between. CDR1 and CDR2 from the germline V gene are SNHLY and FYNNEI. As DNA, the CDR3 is TGTGCCAGCAGGCCTACTGCGGCCACCGGGGAGCTGTTTTTT. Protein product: CASRPTAATGELFF. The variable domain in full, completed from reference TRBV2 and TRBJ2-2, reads EPEVTQTPSHQVTQMGQEVILRCVPISNHLYFYWYRQILGQKVEFLVSFYNNEISEKSEIFDDQFSVERPDGSNFTLKIRSTKLEDSAMYFCASRPTAATGELFFGEGSRLTVL.

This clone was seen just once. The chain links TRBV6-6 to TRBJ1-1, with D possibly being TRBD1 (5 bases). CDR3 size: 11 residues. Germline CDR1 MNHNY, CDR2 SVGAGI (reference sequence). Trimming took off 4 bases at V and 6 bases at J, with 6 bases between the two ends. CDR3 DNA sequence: TGTGCCAGCAGTTCGACAGCTGAAGCTTTCTTT. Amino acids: CASSSTAEAFF.

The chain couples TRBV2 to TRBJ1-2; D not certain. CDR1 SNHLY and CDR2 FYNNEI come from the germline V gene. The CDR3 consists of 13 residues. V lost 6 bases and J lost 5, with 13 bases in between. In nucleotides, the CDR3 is TGTGCCAGCAGGAGTAGGGAGGTGTATGGCTACACCTTC. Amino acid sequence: CASRSREVYGYTF.

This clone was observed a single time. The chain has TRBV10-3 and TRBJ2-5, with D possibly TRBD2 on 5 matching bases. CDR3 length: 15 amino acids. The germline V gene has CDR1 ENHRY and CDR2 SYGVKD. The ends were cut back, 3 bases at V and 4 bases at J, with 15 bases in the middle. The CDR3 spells CAISEGSVGRETQYF. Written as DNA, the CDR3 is TGTGCCATCAGTGAAGGTTCTGTAGGGAGAGAGACCCAGTACTTC.

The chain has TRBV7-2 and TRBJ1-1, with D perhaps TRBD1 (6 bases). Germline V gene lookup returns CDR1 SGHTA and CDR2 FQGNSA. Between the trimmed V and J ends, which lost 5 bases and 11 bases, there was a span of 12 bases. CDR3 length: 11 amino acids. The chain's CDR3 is CASSKGQNAFF. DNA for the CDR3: TGTGCCAGCAGCAAAGGACAGAACGCTTTCTTT.

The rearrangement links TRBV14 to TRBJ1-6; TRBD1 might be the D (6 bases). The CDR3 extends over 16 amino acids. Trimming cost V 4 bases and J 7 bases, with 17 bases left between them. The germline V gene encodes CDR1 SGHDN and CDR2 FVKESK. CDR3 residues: CASSPVADRFNSPLHF. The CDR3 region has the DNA TGTGCCAGCAGCCCTGTCGCCGACAGGTTCAATTCACCCCTCCACTTT.

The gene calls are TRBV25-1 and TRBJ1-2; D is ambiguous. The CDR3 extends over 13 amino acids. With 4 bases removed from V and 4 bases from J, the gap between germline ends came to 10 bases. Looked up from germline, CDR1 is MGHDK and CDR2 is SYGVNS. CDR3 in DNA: TGTGCCAGCAGTGTATTCGGTGGCTATGGCTACACCTTC. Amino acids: CASSVFGGYGYTF.

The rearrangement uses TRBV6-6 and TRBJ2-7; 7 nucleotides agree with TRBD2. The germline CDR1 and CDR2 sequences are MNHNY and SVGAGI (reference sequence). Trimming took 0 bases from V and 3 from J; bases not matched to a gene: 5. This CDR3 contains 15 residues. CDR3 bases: TGTGCCAGCAGTTACTCGGCTAGCGGCAACTACGAGCAGTACTTC. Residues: CASSYSASGNYEQYF.

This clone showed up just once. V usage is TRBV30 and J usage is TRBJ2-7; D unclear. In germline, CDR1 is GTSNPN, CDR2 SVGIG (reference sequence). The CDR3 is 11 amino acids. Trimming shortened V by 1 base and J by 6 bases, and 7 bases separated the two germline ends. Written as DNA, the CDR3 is TGTGCCTGGAGTGAGTTAGGCGAGCAGTACTTC. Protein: CAWSELGEQYF.

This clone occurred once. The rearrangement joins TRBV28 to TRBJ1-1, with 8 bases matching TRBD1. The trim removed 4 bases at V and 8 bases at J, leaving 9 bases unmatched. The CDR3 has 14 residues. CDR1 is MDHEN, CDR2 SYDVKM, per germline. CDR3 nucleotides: TGTGCCAGCAGTTCCGGACAGGGCCGCTCGGAAGCTTTCTTT. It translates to CASSSGQGRSEAFF.

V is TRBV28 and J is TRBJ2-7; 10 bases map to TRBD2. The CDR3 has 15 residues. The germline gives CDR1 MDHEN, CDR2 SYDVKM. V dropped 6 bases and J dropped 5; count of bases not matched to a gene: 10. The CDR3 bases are TGTGCCAGCAGAAAAAGTCTAGCGGGAGTAAACGAGCAGTACTTC. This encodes CASRKSLAGVNEQYF. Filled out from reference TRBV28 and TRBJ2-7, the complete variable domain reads DVKVTQSSRYLVKRTGEKVFLECVQDMDHENMFWYRQDPGLGLRLIYFSYDVKMKEKGDIPEGYSVSREKKERFSLILESASTNQTSMYLCASRKSLAGVNEQYFGPGTRLTVT.

The CDR3 DNA sequence: TGTGCCAGCAGCCTGACAGGGGGATCGGTCTATGGCTACACCTTC. It yields the protein CASSLTGGSVYGYTF. The gene calls are TRBV14 and TRBJ1-2, with TRBD1 matching over 9 bases. V lost 4 bases to trimming and J lost 4 bases; unmatched junction nucleotides: 7. This CDR3 region has 15 residues. CDR1 and CDR2 (germline): SGHDN, FVKESK.

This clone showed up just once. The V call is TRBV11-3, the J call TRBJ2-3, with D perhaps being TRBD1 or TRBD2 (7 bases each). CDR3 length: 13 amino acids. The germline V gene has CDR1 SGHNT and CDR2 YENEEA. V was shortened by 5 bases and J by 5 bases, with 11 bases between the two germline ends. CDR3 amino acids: CASSAGGGDTQYF. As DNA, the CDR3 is TGTGCCAGCAGCGCAGGGGGGGGAGATACGCAGTATTTT.

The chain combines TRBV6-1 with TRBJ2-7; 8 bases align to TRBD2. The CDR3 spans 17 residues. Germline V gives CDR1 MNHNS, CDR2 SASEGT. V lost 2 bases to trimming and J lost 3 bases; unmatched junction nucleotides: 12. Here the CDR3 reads CASSESAGVGGDYEQYF. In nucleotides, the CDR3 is TGTGCCAGCAGTGAAAGTGCGGGGGTCGGGGGGGACTACGAGCAGTACTTC.

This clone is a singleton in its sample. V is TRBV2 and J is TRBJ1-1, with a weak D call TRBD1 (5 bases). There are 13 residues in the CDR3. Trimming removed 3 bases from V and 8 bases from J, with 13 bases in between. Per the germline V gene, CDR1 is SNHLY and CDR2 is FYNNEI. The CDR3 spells CASSDSWGREAFF. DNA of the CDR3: TGTGCCAGCAGTGATAGTTGGGGCAGGGAAGCTTTCTTT.

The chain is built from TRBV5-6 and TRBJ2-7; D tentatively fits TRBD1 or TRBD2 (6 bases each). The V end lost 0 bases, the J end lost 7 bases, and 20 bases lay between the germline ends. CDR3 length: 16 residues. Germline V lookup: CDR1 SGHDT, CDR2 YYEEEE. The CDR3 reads CASSLGGRTIVREQYF. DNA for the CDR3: TGTGCCAGCAGCTTGGGGGGGCGGACTATAGTACGTGAGCAGTACTTC.